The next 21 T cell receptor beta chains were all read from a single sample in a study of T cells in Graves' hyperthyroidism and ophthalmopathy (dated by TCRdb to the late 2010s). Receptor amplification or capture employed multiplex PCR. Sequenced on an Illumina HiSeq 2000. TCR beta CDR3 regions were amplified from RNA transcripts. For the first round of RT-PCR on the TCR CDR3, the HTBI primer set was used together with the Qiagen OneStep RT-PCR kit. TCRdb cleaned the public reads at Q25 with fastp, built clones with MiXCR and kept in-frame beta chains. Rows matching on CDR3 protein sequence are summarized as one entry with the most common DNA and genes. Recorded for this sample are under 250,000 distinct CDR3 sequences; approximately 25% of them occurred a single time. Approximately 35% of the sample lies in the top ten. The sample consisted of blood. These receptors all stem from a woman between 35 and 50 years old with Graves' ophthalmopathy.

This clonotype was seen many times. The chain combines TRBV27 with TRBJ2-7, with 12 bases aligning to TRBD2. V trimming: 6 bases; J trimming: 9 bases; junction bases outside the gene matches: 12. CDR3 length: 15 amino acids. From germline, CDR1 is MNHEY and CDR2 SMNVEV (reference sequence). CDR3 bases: TGTGCCAGCAGCCCATCCCCTAGCGGGAGGGAGGGGCAGTACTTC. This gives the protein CASSPSPSGREGQYF.

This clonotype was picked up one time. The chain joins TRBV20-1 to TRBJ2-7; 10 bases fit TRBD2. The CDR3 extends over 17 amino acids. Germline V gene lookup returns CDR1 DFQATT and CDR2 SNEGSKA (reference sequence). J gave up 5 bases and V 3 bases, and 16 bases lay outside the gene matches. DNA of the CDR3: TGCAGTGCTAGCCCGGGGCTAGCGGGAGTTTTCTTCCACGAGCAGTACTTC. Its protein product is CSASPGLAGVFFHEQYF.

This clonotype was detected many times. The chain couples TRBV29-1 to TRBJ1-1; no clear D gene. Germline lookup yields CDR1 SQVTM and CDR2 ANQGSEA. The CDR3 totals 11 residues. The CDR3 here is CGGRRNTEAFF. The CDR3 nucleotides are TGCGGCGGTCGAAGGAACACTGAAGCTTTCTTT.

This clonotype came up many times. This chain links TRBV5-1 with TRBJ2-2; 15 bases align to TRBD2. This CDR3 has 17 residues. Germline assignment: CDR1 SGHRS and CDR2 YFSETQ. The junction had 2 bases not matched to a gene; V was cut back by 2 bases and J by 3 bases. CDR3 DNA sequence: TGCGCCAGCAGCTTAGGACTAGCGGGAGGGCACACCGGGGAGCTGTTTTTT. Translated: CASSLGLAGGHTGELFF.

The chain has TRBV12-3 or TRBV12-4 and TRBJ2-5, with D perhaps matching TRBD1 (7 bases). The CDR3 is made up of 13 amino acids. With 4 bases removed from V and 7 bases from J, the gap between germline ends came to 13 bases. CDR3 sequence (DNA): TGTGCCAGCAGTTCAGGGGGGTTGGGGACCCAGTACTTC. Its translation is CASSSGGLGTQYF.

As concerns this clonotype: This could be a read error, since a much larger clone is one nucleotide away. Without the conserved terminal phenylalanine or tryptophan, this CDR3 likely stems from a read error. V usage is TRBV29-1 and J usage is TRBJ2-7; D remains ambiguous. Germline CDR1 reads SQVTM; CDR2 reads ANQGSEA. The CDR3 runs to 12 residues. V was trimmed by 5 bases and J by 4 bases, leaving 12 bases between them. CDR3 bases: TGCAGCGTTATCGATCAGGAATACGAGCAGTACCTC. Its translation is CSVIDQEYEQYL.

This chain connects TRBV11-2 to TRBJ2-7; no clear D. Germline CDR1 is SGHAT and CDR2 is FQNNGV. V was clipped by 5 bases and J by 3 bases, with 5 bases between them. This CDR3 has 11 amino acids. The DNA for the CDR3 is TGTGCCAGCAGCCCGCACTACGAGCAGTACTTC. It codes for CASSPHYEQYF. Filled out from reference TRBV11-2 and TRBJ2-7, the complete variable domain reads EAGVAQSPRYKIIEKRQSVAFWCNPISGHATLYWYQQILGQGPKLLIQFQNNGVVDDSQLPKDRFSAERLKGVDSTLKIQPAKLEDSAVYLCASSPHYEQYFGPGTRLTVT.

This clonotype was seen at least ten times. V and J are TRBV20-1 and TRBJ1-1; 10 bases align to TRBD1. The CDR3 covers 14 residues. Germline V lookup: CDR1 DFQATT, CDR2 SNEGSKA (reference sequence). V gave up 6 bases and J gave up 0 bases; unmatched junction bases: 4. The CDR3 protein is CSAGTGAVNTEAFF. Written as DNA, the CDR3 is TGCAGTGCCGGGACAGGGGCCGTGAACACTGAAGCTTTCTTT.

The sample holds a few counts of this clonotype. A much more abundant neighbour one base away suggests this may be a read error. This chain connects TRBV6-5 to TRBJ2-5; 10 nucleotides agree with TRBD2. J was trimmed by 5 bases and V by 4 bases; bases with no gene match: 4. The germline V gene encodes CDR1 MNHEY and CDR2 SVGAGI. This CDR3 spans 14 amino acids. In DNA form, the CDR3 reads TGTGCCAGCAGTTCCTCTAGCGGGAGTGAGACCCAGTACTTC. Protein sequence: CASSSSSGSETQYF.

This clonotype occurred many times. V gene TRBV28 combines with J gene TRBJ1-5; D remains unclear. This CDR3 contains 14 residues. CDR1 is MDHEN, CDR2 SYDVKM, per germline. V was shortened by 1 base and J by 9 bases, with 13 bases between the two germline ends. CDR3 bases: TGTGCCAGCAGTTTATTAGGGCCCCAAGGGCCCCAGCATTTT. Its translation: CASSLLGPQGPQHF.

CDR3 nucleotide sequence: TGTGCCTGGAGTGTGGGAACTGGAAACACCATATATTTT. This translates into CAWSVGTGNTIYF. This chain links TRBV30 with TRBJ1-3; no definite D call. The CDR3 is 13 residues long. Per germline, CDR1 GTSNPN and CDR2 SVGIG (reference sequence). The V end lost 0 bases, the J end lost 2 bases, and 5 bases lay between the germline ends.

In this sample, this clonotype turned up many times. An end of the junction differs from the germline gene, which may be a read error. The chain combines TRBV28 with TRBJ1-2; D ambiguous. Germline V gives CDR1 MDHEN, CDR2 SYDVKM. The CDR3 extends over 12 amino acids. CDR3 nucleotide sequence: TGTGCCAGCATGAACTCTAACTATGGCGACACCTTC. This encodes CASMNSNYGDTF.

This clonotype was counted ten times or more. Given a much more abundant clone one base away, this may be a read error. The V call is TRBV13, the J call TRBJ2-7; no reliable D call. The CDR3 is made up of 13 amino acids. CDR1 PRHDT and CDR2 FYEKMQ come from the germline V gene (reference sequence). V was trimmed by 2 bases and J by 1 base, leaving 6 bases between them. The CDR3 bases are TGTGCCAGCAGCTTACAACAGTCCTACGAGCAGTACTTC. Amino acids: CASSLQQSYEQYF.

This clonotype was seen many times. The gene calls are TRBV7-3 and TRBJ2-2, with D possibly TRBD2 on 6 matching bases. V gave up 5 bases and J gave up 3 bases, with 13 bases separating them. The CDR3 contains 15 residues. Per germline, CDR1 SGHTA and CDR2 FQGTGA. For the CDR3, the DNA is TGTGCCAGCAGCCCCGGGGGTTACGACACCGGGGAGCTGTTTTTT. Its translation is CASSPGGYDTGELFF.

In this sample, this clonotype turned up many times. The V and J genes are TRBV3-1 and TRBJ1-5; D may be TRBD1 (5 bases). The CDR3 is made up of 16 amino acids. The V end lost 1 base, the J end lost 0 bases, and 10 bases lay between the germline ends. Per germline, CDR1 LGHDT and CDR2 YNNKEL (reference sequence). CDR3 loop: CASSQGAGLSNQPQHF. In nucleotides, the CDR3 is TGTGCCAGCAGCCAAGGGGCGGGGCTTAGCAATCAGCCCCAGCATTTT.

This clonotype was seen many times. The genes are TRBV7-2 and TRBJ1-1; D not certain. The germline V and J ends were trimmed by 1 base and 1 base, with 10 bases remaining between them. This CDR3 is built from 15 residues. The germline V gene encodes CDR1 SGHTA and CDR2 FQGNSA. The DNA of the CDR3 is TGTGCCAGCAGCTTAGTGGTCAGAGGGAACACTGAAGCTTTCTTT. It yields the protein CASSLVVRGNTEAFF.

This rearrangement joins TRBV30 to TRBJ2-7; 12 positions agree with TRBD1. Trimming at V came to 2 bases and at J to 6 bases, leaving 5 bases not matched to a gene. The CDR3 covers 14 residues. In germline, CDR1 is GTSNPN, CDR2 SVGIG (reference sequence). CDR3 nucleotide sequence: TGTGCCTGGAGTACCGGGACAGGGGGCGGCGAGCAGTACTTC. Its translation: CAWSTGTGGGEQYF.

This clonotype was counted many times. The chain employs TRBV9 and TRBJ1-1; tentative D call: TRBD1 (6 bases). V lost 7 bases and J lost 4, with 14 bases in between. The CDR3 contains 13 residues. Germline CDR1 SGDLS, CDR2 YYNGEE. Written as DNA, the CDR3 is TGTGCCAGCGCGCAGGGGTTGATCACTGAAGCTTTCTTT. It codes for CASAQGLITEAFF.

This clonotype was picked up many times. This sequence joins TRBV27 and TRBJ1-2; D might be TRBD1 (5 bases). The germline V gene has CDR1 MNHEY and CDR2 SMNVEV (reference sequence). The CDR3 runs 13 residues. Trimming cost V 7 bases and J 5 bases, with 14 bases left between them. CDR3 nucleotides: TGTGCCAGCACTCCCGACGGGGCTTATGGCTACACCTTC. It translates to CASTPDGAYGYTF.

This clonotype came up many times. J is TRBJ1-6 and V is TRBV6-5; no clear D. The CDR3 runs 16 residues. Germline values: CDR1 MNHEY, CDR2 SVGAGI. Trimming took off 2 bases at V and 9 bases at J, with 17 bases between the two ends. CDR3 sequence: CASSYADTNTGSPLHF. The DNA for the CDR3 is TGTGCCAGCAGTTACGCTGACACCAACACGGGTTCACCCCTCCACTTT.

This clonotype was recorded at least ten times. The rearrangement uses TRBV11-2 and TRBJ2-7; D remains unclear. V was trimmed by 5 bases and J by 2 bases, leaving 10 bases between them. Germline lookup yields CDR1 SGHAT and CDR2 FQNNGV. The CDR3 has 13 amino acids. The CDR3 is CASSRGPTYEQYF. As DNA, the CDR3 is TGTGCCAGCAGCAGAGGACCTACCTACGAGCAGTACTTC.